The rows below give T cell receptor beta chains drawn from one sample of a study of PD-1 blockade in mismatch repair-deficient tumors. Produced via immunoSEQ multiplex PCR; TCRdb's table is partial and in-frame only. The top ten clones hold approximately 6.8% of a sample with some 100,000 clones, 82% of them seen once. The starting material was peripheral blood, obtained 30 to 36 weeks after starting pembrolizumab. These receptors were taken from an adult with mismatch repair-deficient cancer. The CDR3 runs from the conserved cysteine through the conserved F or W. A D gene is named only where the DNA matches it firmly. Size is omitted from some rows. Given values are once, few, many or a class for expanded clones.

D | size | J | V | CDR3 | DNA
. | few | TRBJ2-3 | TRBV5-4 | CASSQELLETDTQYF | TGTGCCAGCAGCCAAGAGCTCCTAGAAACAGATACGCAGTATTTT
TRBD1 | few | TRBJ1-1 | TRBV19 | CASSLAGTGSTEAFF | TGTGCCAGTAGTCTCGCCGGGACAGGGAGCACTGAAGCTTTCTTT
. | . | TRBJ1-2 | TRBV6-5 | CASRRASRHYGYTF | TGTGCCAGCAGACGGGCGTCCCGACATTATGGCTACACCTTC
TRBD1 | . | TRBJ2-5 | TRBV2 | CASSPDRSQETQYF | TGTGCCAGCAGTCCGGACAGGAGCCAAGAGACCCAGTACTTC
TRBD2 | . | TRBJ2-7 | TRBV4-1 | CATSPGLASYEQYF | TGCGCCACCTCCCCGGGACTAGCATCCTACGAGCAGTACTTC
. | . | TRBJ1-2 | TRBV29-1 | CSVDREAYGYTF | TGCAGCGTTGATCGGGAGGCCTATGGCTACACCTTC
. | . | TRBJ2-1 | TRBV18 | CASSPRGLDSRLNEQFF | TGTGCCAGCTCACCAAGGGGTCTAGATTCGCGGCTCAATGAGCAGTTCTTC
. | . | TRBJ1-1 | TRBV11-2 | CASSVIESTEAFF | TGTGCCAGCAGCGTAATCGAAAGCACTGAAGCTTTCTTT
. | . | TRBJ2-1 | TRBV7-3 | CASSSGLPGGEQFF | TGTGCCAGCAGCTCGGGACTCCCTGGGGGTGAGCAGTTCTTC
TRBD1 | . | TRBJ1-3 | TRBV5-1 | CASSLGQGTGNTIYF | TGCGCCAGCAGCTTGGGACAGGGGACGGGAAACACCATATATTTT
TRBD1 | once | TRBJ2-7 | TRBV5-1 | CASSQTGGYEQYF | TGCGCCAGCAGCCAGACAGGGGGTTACGAGCAGTACTTC
. | . | TRBJ2-4 | TRBV29-1 | CSGLRGTIQYF | TGCAGCGGTCTTCGGGGCACCATTCAGTACTTC
. | . | TRBJ1-1 | TRBV28 | CASSLSVDAGVNTEAFF | TGTGCCAGCAGTTTATCGGTTGATGCAGGGGTGAACACTGAAGCTTTCTTT
TRBD1 | few | TRBJ2-7 | TRBV5-1 | CASSLGDRGSEQYF | TGCGCCAGCAGCTTAGGGGACAGGGGCTCCGAGCAGTACTTC
TRBD1 | . | TRBJ1-1 | TRBV6-5 | CASRDNRGTTEAFF | TGTGCCAGCAGAGATAACAGGGGGACCACTGAAGCTTTCTTT
. | once | TRBJ1-1 | TRBV30 | CAWSKGGTVNTEAFF | TGTGCCTGGAGTAAGGGAGGGACCGTGAACACTGAAGCTTTCTTT
TRBD2 | . | TRBJ2-1 | TRBV9 | CASSGTSGSSYNEQFF | TGTGCCAGCAGTGGGACTAGCGGGAGCTCCTACAATGAGCAGTTCTTC
. | . | TRBJ2-5 | TRBV19 | CASVQGPGETQYF | TGTGCCAGCGTGCAAGGACCGGGGGAGACCCAGTACTTC
TRBD1 | . | TRBJ2-2 | TRBV6-1 | CASTSIRTGTGELFF | TGTGCCAGCACCTCCATACGGACAGGCACCGGGGAGCTGTTTTTT
. | once | TRBJ1-1 | TRBV7-3 | CASSSREGQTEAFF | TGTGCCAGCAGCTCCCGGGAGGGGCAAACTGAAGCTTTCTTT
. | few | TRBJ1-2 | TRBV7-3 | CASSANGQLYGYTF | TGTGCCAGCAGCGCGAACGGACAGCTATATGGCTACACCTTC
TRBD2 | . | TRBJ2-7 | TRBV4-2 | CASSQDLIAGNSYEQYF | TGTGCCAGCAGCCAAGACTTAATAGCGGGCAACTCCTACGAGCAGTACTTC